The 9 T cell receptor beta chains below all came from one sample that was sequenced in a study of cytomegalovirus exposure and HLA in healthy donors. Profiled with immunoSEQ multiplex PCR; TCRdb holds only in-frame clones, not every one. The sample lists some 170,000 clones, about 96% occurring once. Material: PBMCs. These TCRs come from a young woman in good health and CMV-seronegative.

The chain uses TRBV4-2 and TRBJ1-1; the D gene is possibly TRBD1 (6 bases). Germline loops: CDR1 LGHNA, CDR2 YNFKEQ. The ends were cut back, 3 bases at V and 1 base at J, with 18 bases in the middle. This CDR3 comprises 17 residues. The DNA for the CDR3 is TGTGCCAGCAGCCAGCCGGACAGTTGGGTACGGAACACTGAAGCTTTCTTT. Residues: CASSQPDSWVRNTEAFF.

The chain has TRBV5-6 and TRBJ2-2; possibly TRBD1 for D (6 bases). Germline CDR1 is SGHDT and CDR2 is YYEEEE. The CDR3 is 16 amino acids. Trimming removed 4 bases at V and 3 bases at J, with 16 bases between. The CDR3: CASSLGPNRDTGELFF. In DNA, the CDR3 is TGTGCCAGCAGCCTTGGTCCCAACAGGGACACCGGGGAGCTGTTTTTT.

V gene TRBV6-5 combines with J gene TRBJ2-7; maybe TRBD1 (5 bases). The germline V gene has CDR1 MNHEY and CDR2 SVGAGI. Trimming cost V 4 bases and J 2 bases, with 6 bases left between them. This CDR3 contains 12 residues. The CDR3 reads CASSSGTYEQYF. The CDR3 DNA sequence: TGTGCCAGCAGTTCAGGGACCTACGAGCAGTACTTC.

The CDR3 loop is CASSVHGTATNSPLHF. The CDR3 DNA is TGTGCCAGCAGCGTACACGGGACAGCCACGAATTCACCCCTCCACTTT. J is TRBJ1-6 and V is TRBV7-9, with 7 bases fitting TRBD1. The germline gives CDR1 SEHNR, CDR2 FQNEAQ (reference sequence). This CDR3 spans 16 amino acids. V gave up 5 bases and J gave up 7 bases; unmatched junction bases: 11. Full variable domain (rest looked up from reference TRBV7-9 and TRBJ1-6): DTGVSQNPRHKITKRGQNVTFRCDPISEHNRLYWYRQTLGQGPEFLTYFQNEAQLEKSRLLSDRFSAERPKGSFSTLEIQRTEQGDSAMYLCASSVHGTATNSPLHFGNGTRLTVT.

The V call is TRBV10-3, the J call TRBJ2-7; maybe TRBD1 (6 bases). This CDR3 contains 14 residues. The ends were cut back, 2 bases at V and 3 bases at J, with 11 bases in the middle. Germline V gene sequence: CDR1 ENHRY, CDR2 SYGVKD. For the CDR3, the DNA is TGTGCCATCAGTGAGCGCAGGGGTATCTACGAGCAGTACTTC. Amino acid sequence: CAISERRGIYEQYF.

V is TRBV7-6 and J is TRBJ2-5; possible D gene TRBD2, 5 bases. V gave up 0 bases and J gave up 2 bases, with 16 bases separating them. There are 17 residues in the CDR3. Germline CDR1 and CDR2: SGHVS and FNYEAQ. CDR3 DNA sequence: TGTGCCAGCAGCTTAGCGGTCGGCGGAGGAATTCAAGAGACCCAGTACTTC. Amino acid sequence: CASSLAVGGGIQETQYF. The whole variable domain, filled in from reference TRBV7-6 and TRBJ2-5, reads GAGVSQSPRYKVTKRGQDVALRCDPISGHVSLYWYRQALGQGPEFLTYFNYEAQQDKSGLPNDRFSAERPEGSISTLTIQRTEQRDSAMYRCASSLAVGGGIQETQYFGPGTRLLVL.

This clone was seen once. The V gene is TRBV29-1, the J gene TRBJ1-5; 9 nucleotides agree with TRBD1. The germline V gene encodes CDR1 SQVTM and CDR2 ANQGSEA. The CDR3 is made up of 14 amino acids. Trimming removed 5 bases from V and 7 bases from J; junction bases left unmatched: 9. The CDR3 bases are TGCAGCGTTCGACAGGGGGACCCCTCCCAGCCCCAGCATTTT. Protein: CSVRQGDPSQPQHF.

The chain joins TRBV4-1 to TRBJ2-7, with TRBD2 matching over 11 bases. J lost 3 bases, V lost 3 bases, and 4 bases had no gene match. Germline values: CDR1 MGHRA, CDR2 YSYEKL. This CDR3 region has 15 residues. The CDR3 coding sequence is TGCGCCAGCAGCCAGACCCTAGCGGGGGGCTACGAGCAGTACTTC. Translation: CASSQTLAGGYEQYF.

J is TRBJ1-2 and V is TRBV9; D gene unclear. The germline gives CDR1 SGDLS, CDR2 YYNGEE. This CDR3 spans 12 amino acids. Trimming removed 3 bases from V and 5 bases from J, with 8 bases in between. The CDR3 protein is CASSADGYGYTF. The CDR3 DNA sequence: TGTGCCAGCAGCGCAGACGGGTATGGCTACACCTTC.